Following are 14 T cell receptor beta chains from one sample sequenced in a study of cytomegalovirus exposure and HLA in healthy donors. 13 Jbeta primers and 60 Vbeta primers were used for the PCR. TCRdb's table, derived via immunoSEQ multiplex PCR, lists solely in-frame clones and lacks some. The data show around 150,000 clones, about 76% seen once. Sequences were obtained from PBMCs. The receptors here all came from a woman aged 40 to 50 in good health and CMV-seropositive.

This chain links TRBV7-2 with TRBJ2-3; 14 nucleotides align to TRBD2. Trimming took 4 bases from V and 6 from J; bases not matched to a gene: 6. Germline V lookup: CDR1 SGHTA, CDR2 FQGNSA. The CDR3 consists of 16 residues. CDR3 loop: CASSSLGLAGVDTQYF. CDR3 sequence (DNA): TGTGCCAGCAGCTCGCTGGGACTAGCGGGAGTGGATACGCAGTATTTT.

The chain carries TRBV7-2 and TRBJ1-2; D is uncertain. Germline CDR1 is SGHTA and CDR2 is FQGNSA. The length of the CDR3 is 14 residues. V was trimmed by 5 bases and J by 8 bases, leaving 18 bases between them. CDR3 sequence: CASSPASPAGGYTF. CDR3 nucleotide sequence: TGTGCCAGCAGCCCTGCGAGCCCGGCGGGGGGCTACACCTTC.

The rearrangement joins TRBV10-2 to TRBJ2-6; 12 bases line up with TRBD2. Germline-derived CDR1 and CDR2 are WSHSY and SAAADI. Germline trimming cut 10 bases from V and 1 base from J; bases unmatched to any gene: 17. The CDR3 spans 20 residues. CDR3 in amino acids: CATQRPSGGAGGSGANVLTF. The CDR3 DNA follows: TGCGCCACTCAGCGGCCTAGCGGGGGGGCAGGGGGGTCTGGGGCCAACGTCCTGACTTTC.

The V call is TRBV4-2, the J call TRBJ2-5; 7 bases are a match to TRBD2. CDR3 size: 17 residues. Germline trimming cut 2 bases from V and 0 bases from J; bases unmatched to any gene: 9. Germline V gives CDR1 LGHNA, CDR2 YNFKEQ. CDR3 bases: TGTGCCAGCAGCCAATATTTGGGGGGGACTGACCAAGAGACCCAGTACTTC. Protein: CASSQYLGGTDQETQYF.

V and J are TRBV7-8 and TRBJ1-6; weak D call: TRBD1 (5 bases). Germline V gene sequence: CDR1 SGHVS, CDR2 FQNEAQ. The V end lost 6 bases, the J end lost 10 bases, and 22 bases lay between the germline ends. The CDR3 totals 16 residues. CDR3 sequence (DNA): TGTGCCAGCAGGGCCTATCTGGGGGGTCGTTCCTCACCCCTCCACTTT. Its translation is CASRAYLGGRSSPLHF.

The CDR3 reads CAWGGTDTQYF. The CDR3 nucleotides read TGTGCCTGGGGGGGGACAGATACGCAGTATTTT. The V and J genes are TRBV30 and TRBJ2-3; D is perhaps TRBD2 (6 bases). Trimming left V 5 bases short and J 3 bases short, with 6 bases between. CDR3 length: 11 residues. CDR1 and CDR2 (germline): GTSNPN, SVGIG (reference sequence).

CDR3 nucleotide sequence: TGTGCCAGCAGCTTGAGGACACACACAGATACGCAGTATTTT. This codes for CASSLRTHTDTQYF. The chain links TRBV5-4 to TRBJ2-3; tentatively, D is TRBD1 (5 bases). The CDR3 totals 14 residues. Germline assignment: CDR1 SGHNT and CDR2 YYREEE (reference sequence). V was pared by 1 base and J by 2 bases, with 8 bases between.

The chain has TRBV7-2 and TRBJ1-1, with D possibly being TRBD1 (5 bases). V lost 5 bases and J 2 bases, leaving 12 bases between the germline ends. The germline V gene has CDR1 SGHTA and CDR2 FQGNSA. This CDR3 is built from 14 residues. The CDR3 reads CASSRQTVNTEAFF. CDR3 nucleotides: TGTGCCAGCAGCCGCCAGACAGTTAACACTGAAGCTTTCTTT.

The CDR3 here is CASRQLAGATDTQYF. The CDR3 DNA sequence: TGTGCCAGCAGACAACTAGCGGGGGCCACAGATACGCAGTATTTT. This chain joins TRBV13 and TRBJ2-3; 11 bases map to TRBD2. The trim removed 6 bases at V and 2 bases at J, leaving 4 bases unmatched. The CDR3 spans 15 residues. The V gene's germline CDR1 is PRHDT and CDR2 FYEKMQ (reference sequence).

This clone was counted once. The chain combines TRBV5-1 with TRBJ2-3, with 9 nucleotides matching TRBD2. V lost 2 bases and J lost 0; bases outside the gene matches: 7. The CDR3 totals 17 residues. Germline-derived CDR1 and CDR2 are SGHRS and YFSETQ. In DNA, the CDR3 is TGCGCCAGCAGCTTCAGGTCTAGCGGGGCTAGCACAGATACGCAGTATTTT. It yields the protein CASSFRSSGASTDTQYF.

This clone was counted only a few times. The V and J genes are TRBV30 and TRBJ1-2; D is possibly TRBD1 (6 bases). This CDR3 contains 14 residues. V was clipped by 1 base and J by 7 bases, with 16 bases between them. Germline CDR1 reads GTSNPN; CDR2 reads SVGIG (reference sequence). DNA of the CDR3: TGTGCCTGGAGTGAACAGGGTTTGGGATCTGGCTACACCTTC. This sequence encodes CAWSEQGLGSGYTF.

This clone appeared a few times. The CDR3 region is CASSIGAGMGTGELFF. CDR3 coding DNA: TGTGCCAGTAGTATCGGAGCGGGGATGGGTACCGGGGAGCTGTTTTTT. The V and J genes are TRBV19 and TRBJ2-2; 7 nucleotides agree with TRBD2. V lost 3 bases, J lost 5 bases, and 9 bases stayed unmatched. The CDR3 covers 16 residues. Germline V CDR1 and CDR2: LNHDA, SQIVND (reference sequence).

V and J are TRBV6-5 and TRBJ1-5, with D maybe TRBD1 (5 bases). Trimming left V 5 bases short and J 7 bases short, with 12 bases between. Germline V gene lookup returns CDR1 MNHEY and CDR2 SVGAGI. CDR3 length: 13 amino acids. The CDR3 here is CASSLQANQPQHF. CDR3 bases: TGTGCCAGCAGTCTACAGGCGAACCAGCCCCAGCATTTT.

This chain joins TRBV29-1 and TRBJ1-2, with D possibly TRBD1 on 6 matching bases. This CDR3 region has 13 residues. V was clipped by 3 bases and J by 2 bases, with 10 bases between them. The germline V gene has CDR1 SQVTM and CDR2 ANQGSEA. As DNA, the CDR3 is TGCAGCGTTGATGAGGGGGGGAACTATGGCTACACCTTC. Amino acids: CSVDEGGNYGYTF.